A selection of T cell receptor beta chains follows, all from one sample in a study of blood T cell repertoires in COVID-19. Repertoires were generated with immunoSEQ multiplex PCR, while TCRdb's copy carries only in-frame clones and drops some. Of 100,000 to 150,000 clones in the sample, about 86% were seen once. Sequencing input: peripheral blood. The receptors come from a woman aged 55-69 years with active or convalescent COVID-19. CDR3s include the opening cysteine and the closing phenylalanine or tryptophan. A D gene is named only where the DNA matches it firmly.

CDR3aa: CASSATVSGNTIYF; j_gene: TRBJ1-3; v_gene: TRBV2; d_gene: NA
CDR3aa: CASSSGGNSLNTGELFF; j_gene: TRBJ2-2; v_gene: TRBV5-1; d_gene: TRBD2
CDR3aa: CASSYSYGRAYEQYF; j_gene: TRBJ2-7; v_gene: TRBV6-2/TRBV6-3; d_gene: TRBD2
CDR3aa: CASSPGFGELFF; j_gene: TRBJ2-2; v_gene: TRBV6-2/TRBV6-3; d_gene: NA
CDR3aa: CSPDGLGIHYGYTF; j_gene: TRBJ1-2; v_gene: TRBV29-1; d_gene: NA
CDR3aa: CATSSEQADTQYF; j_gene: TRBJ2-3; v_gene: TRBV15; d_gene: NA
CDR3aa: CATSSITGGNYGYTF; j_gene: TRBJ1-2; v_gene: TRBV15; d_gene: TRBD1
CDR3aa: CASSLGPTNTIYF; j_gene: TRBJ1-3; v_gene: TRBV7-2; d_gene: NA
CDR3aa: CAWTNRLASEKLFF; j_gene: TRBJ1-4; v_gene: TRBV30; d_gene: NA
CDR3aa: CASSPFRHQETQYF; j_gene: TRBJ2-5; v_gene: TRBV19; d_gene: NA
CDR3aa: CASSTNGGQTEAFF; j_gene: TRBJ1-1; v_gene: TRBV28; d_gene: TRBD1
CDR3aa: CASSHPRDEQFF; j_gene: TRBJ2-1; v_gene: TRBV5-5; d_gene: NA
CDR3aa: CASSVAGGPYNEQFF; j_gene: TRBJ2-1; v_gene: TRBV27; d_gene: TRBD2